The text below deals with one T cell receptor (beta chain). Its target is unknown. The data stem from a study of cytomegalovirus exposure and HLA in healthy donors. V was pared by 5 bases and J by 8 bases, with 10 bases between. The CDR3 spans 12 residues. Per the germline V gene, CDR1 is SSHAT and CDR2 is FNYEAQ (reference sequence). 13 Jbeta primers and 60 Vbeta primers were used for the PCR. The protocol was immunoSEQ multiplex PCR, while the TCRdb copy is restricted to in-frame clones and leaves out a portion. The sample holds a few hundred thousand clones, about 80% seen once. Broader study findings: In a later analysis, TCR association rates varied by HLA locus: DRB1 most, HLA-C fewest. Other equally common chains were less clonally expanded than HLA-associated TCR beta chains, a later analysis showed. Earlier analysis looked at TCR beta V segments, and most were productive about 87% or about 30% of the time. A few CMV-associated chains proved CMV antigen-specific in vitro.

The V and J genes are TRBV7-7 and TRBJ2-1; no clear D gene. The sequence was collected from a girl aged 2 to 10 in good health and CMV-seronegative. Material: PBMCs. CDR3 bases: TGTGCCAGCAGCCCGGGTGGGTATGAGCAGTTCTTC. Translating it yields CASSPGGYEQFF.